This T cell receptor beta chain is from a study of shared clonotypes between healthy human individuals. Germline CDR1 reads SGHRS; CDR2 reads YFSETQ. The trim removed 4 bases at V and 5 bases at J, leaving 6 bases unmatched. This CDR3 has 14 residues. About this clone itself: Its specificity is unknown.

Study observations and caveats: The expectation was that sequencing depth would affect clonotype sharing among donors.

Sequencing was performed with immunoSEQ multiplex PCR; in TCRdb, only in-frame clones are kept and a portion is missing. The sample shows approximately 620,000 clones, around 97% of them seen only once. The V call is TRBV5-1, the J call TRBJ1-1, with 9 positions matching TRBD1. The origin of this receptor is a woman in her twenties or thirties in good health. The sample was naive CD4+ T cells sorted from blood. The subset: CD45RA+ positively selected. CDR3 sequence reads: CASSGGQGETEAFF. The CDR3 DNA reads TGCGCCAGCAGCGGGGGACAGGGAGAGACTGAAGCTTTCTTT.